This T cell receptor beta chain stems from a study of tumor-infiltrating lymphocytes in localized non-small cell lung cancer. Generated by immunoSEQ multiplex PCR, the TCRdb table keeps only in-frame clones and is missing some. The table has roughly 8,900 clones, 68% seen once. V gave up 4 bases and J gave up 5 bases, with 5 bases separating them. The germline CDR1 and CDR2 sequences are MNHEY and SVGAGI. The CDR3 extends over 12 amino acids. The J gene is TRBJ2-2, the V gene TRBV6-5, with D uncertain. This clonotype originated in a human donor with non-small cell lung cancer. What was sequenced was uninvolved lung tissue not adjacent to the tumor. CDR3 sequence (DNA): TGTGCCAGCAGTTCCCAAACCGGGGAGCTGTTTTTT. Its protein is CASSSQTGELFF.